This TCR beta chain was captured in a study of blood T cell repertoires in COVID-19. Across the whole study: Samples representing acute and convalescent COVID-19 were sourced from the United States, Italy and Spain. PBMCs, B-cell-depleted T cells, or T cells were the source of the cDNA or gDNA that made up the material.

Original processing methods: By means of reference gene primer amplification, nucleated cell counts were estimated. Some clones are missing from TCRdb's copy, which holds only in-frame ones; the method was immunoSEQ multiplex PCR. V and J calls and clone size are copied from that table; D and trimming were computed from the DNA. The table lists roughly 120,000 clones, 70% to 85% of them singletons. This TCR derives from a human donor with acute or convalescent COVID-19. The donor label of this sample is uncertain. Source material: peripheral blood.

The CDR3 protein is CASSLGQEETQYF. DNA for the CDR3: TGTGCCAGCAGCTTAGGACAGGAAGAGACCCAGTACTTC. V gene TRBV5-4 combines with J gene TRBJ2-5, with 7 bases aligning to TRBD1. CDR1 is SGHNT, CDR2 YYREEE, per germline (reference sequence). CDR3 length: 13 residues. Trimming at V came to 2 bases and at J to 3 bases, leaving 1 base not matched to a gene. The full variable domain, completed using reference TRBV5-4 and TRBJ2-5, is ETGVTQSPTHLIKTRGQQVTLRCSSQSGHNTVSWYQQALGQGPQFIFQYYREEENGRGNFPPRFSGLQFPNYSSELNVNALELDDSALYLCASSLGQEETQYFGPGTRLLVL.